Shown below are 25 T cell receptor beta chains from a single sample sequenced in a study of graft-versus-host responses after intestinal transplantation. Some clones are missing from TCRdb's copy, which holds only in-frame ones; the method was immunoSEQ multiplex PCR. The sample gives approximately 89,000 clones, 92% of which show up once; approximately 0.18% is in the top ten. These TCRs are of unknown antigen specificity. This sample comprised unstimulated CD4+ T cells sorted from spleen or lymph node cells, obtained before intestinal transplant. These receptor sequences come from a human donor who received an intestinal transplant.

This clone was counted a few times. The V gene is TRBV10-1, the J gene TRBJ1-5, with no clear D. The CDR3 runs 17 residues. Germline-derived CDR1 and CDR2 are WNHNN and SYGVQD (reference sequence). The germline V and J ends were trimmed by 4 bases and 1 base, with 17 bases remaining between them. The CDR3 region is CASSAGAARCSNQPQHF. In DNA form, the CDR3 reads TGCGCCAGCAGTGCCGGAGCTGCCCGATGCAGCAATCAGCCCCAGCATTTT.

V usage is TRBV20-1 and J usage is TRBJ2-7, with TRBD2 identical over 7 bases. The CDR3 is 10 residues long. The germline CDR1 and CDR2 sequences are DFQATT and SNEGSKA (reference sequence). V was pared by 7 bases and J by 4 bases, with 1 base of the junction left unmatched. Written as DNA, the CDR3 is TGCAGTGTCGGGGGGTACGAGCAGTACTTC. Encoded protein: CSVGGYEQYF.

DNA of the CDR3: TGTGCCAGCAGTCCCCGGCGAGGAGGGCCCTGGGAGACCCAGTACTTC. The encoded protein is CASSPRRGGPWETQYF. V usage is TRBV28 and J usage is TRBJ2-5, with a possible D match to TRBD2 (6 bases). Trimming took off 5 bases at V and 5 bases at J, with 21 bases between the two ends. The CDR3 extends over 16 amino acids. The germline V gene encodes CDR1 MDHEN and CDR2 SYDVKM.

The chain couples TRBV4-2 to TRBJ1-1; 8 bases agree with TRBD1. The CDR3 has 16 amino acids. Losses at the gene ends were 4 bases for V and 0 bases for J; bases not matched to a gene: 7. Germline assignment: CDR1 LGHNA and CDR2 YNFKEQ. This chain's CDR3 is CASSLTGDIMNTEAFF. DNA of the CDR3: TGTGCCAGCAGCCTGACAGGGGATATCATGAACACTGAAGCTTTCTTT.

J is TRBJ1-1 and V is TRBV28; D remains ambiguous. The CDR3 length is 14 residues. V lost 3 bases and J 5 bases, leaving 13 bases between the germline ends. Germline values: CDR1 MDHEN, CDR2 SYDVKM. CDR3 nucleotide sequence: TGTGCCAGCAGTTTCCCCGCCGGGGTTACTGAAGCTTTCTTT. Translated, it gives CASSFPAGVTEAFF. The full variable domain, rest sourced from reference TRBV28 and TRBJ1-1, is DVKVTQSSRYLVKRTGEKVFLECVQDMDHENMFWYRQDPGLGLRLIYFSYDVKMKEKGDIPEGYSVSREKKERFSLILESASTNQTSMYLCASSFPAGVTEAFFGQGTRLTVV.

The chain has TRBV6-5 and TRBJ2-6, with D perhaps matching TRBD2 (5 bases). Looked up from germline, CDR1 is MNHEY and CDR2 is SVGAGI. CDR3 length equals 15 residues. The V end lost 5 bases, the J end lost 1 base, and 9 bases lay between the germline ends. CDR3 DNA: TGTGCCAGCAGTCCAACTAGGTCTGGGGCCAACGTCCTGACTTTC. It encodes CASSPTRSGANVLTF.

The chain employs TRBV12-5 and TRBJ1-6, with TRBD1 as a possible D gene (6 bases). The CDR3 consists of 16 residues. Germline assignment: CDR1 LGHNT and CDR2 FRNRAP. V was shortened by 6 bases and J by 0 bases, with 12 bases between the two germline ends. DNA of the CDR3: TGTGCTAGTGGCCCGGACAGAGCCTCCTATAATTCACCCCTCCACTTT. Protein: CASGPDRASYNSPLHF.

This chain connects TRBV19 to TRBJ2-5; D is possibly TRBD1 (6 bases). V was clipped by 4 bases and J by 1 base, with 19 bases between them. CDR3 length: 17 amino acids. The germline V gene has CDR1 LNHDA and CDR2 SQIVND (reference sequence). CDR3 protein: CASSTKRTAPVQETQYF. CDR3 bases: TGTGCCAGTAGTACTAAAAGGACAGCGCCCGTCCAAGAGACCCAGTACTTC.

This chain connects TRBV18 to TRBJ2-7; no clear D. Germline CDR1 is KGHSH and CDR2 is LQKENI. The CDR3 is 13 residues long. The germline V and J ends were trimmed by 2 bases and 7 bases, with 12 bases remaining between them. The CDR3 sequence is CASSPVGYSEQYF. CDR3 DNA sequence: TGTGCCAGCTCACCAGTGGGCTACAGTGAGCAGTACTTC.

The rearrangement joins TRBV29-1 to TRBJ2-5; 9 bases match TRBD1. CDR1 and CDR2 (germline): SQVTM, ANQGSEA. The CDR3 consists of 15 residues. V lost 6 bases, J lost 4 bases, and 12 bases stayed unmatched. CDR3 in DNA: TGCAGCGTGGGGACAGGGTCGACTGCCGGAGAGACCCAGTACTTC. As protein: CSVGTGSTAGETQYF.

This clone was counted once. J is TRBJ1-4 and V is TRBV28; D is undetermined. The length of the CDR3 is 13 residues. V shed 6 bases and J shed 4 bases, with 9 bases lying between them. Per germline, CDR1 MDHEN and CDR2 SYDVKM. CDR3 sequence: CASREGGNEKLFF. For the CDR3, the DNA is TGTGCCAGCAGGGAAGGAGGTAATGAAAAACTGTTTTTT.

The chain links TRBV28 to TRBJ2-1; 9 bases map to TRBD1. Per germline, CDR1 MDHEN and CDR2 SYDVKM. The trim removed 4 bases at V and 3 bases at J, leaving 7 bases unmatched. The CDR3 spans 16 residues. DNA for the CDR3: TGTGCCAGCAGTTCCGCCGGGACAGGGTTCTACAATGAGCAGTTCTTC. Its protein is CASSSAGTGFYNEQFF.

This chain connects TRBV6-4 to TRBJ2-2; a possible D gene is TRBD2 (5 bases). V was cut by 0 bases and J by 0 bases, with 8 bases left in between. Germline V CDR1 and CDR2: MRHNA, SNTAGT. The CDR3 totals 16 residues. CDR3 sequence: CASSDSAVANTGELFF. CDR3 DNA sequence: TGTGCCAGCAGTGACTCAGCGGTTGCGAACACCGGGGAGCTGTTTTTT.

The CDR3 is CASSYRTSGGDTQYF. DNA for the CDR3: TGCGCCAGCAGCTACCGGACTAGCGGAGGAGATACGCAGTATTTT. The V gene is TRBV4-1, the J gene TRBJ2-3; 10 positions match TRBD2. The CDR3 spans 15 residues. In germline, CDR1 is MGHRA, CDR2 YSYEKL. V was pared by 5 bases and J by 5 bases, with 7 bases of the junction left unmatched.

The CDR3 DNA follows: TGTGCTAGCGGACCAGTTCTTAGCGGGGGGGCTAGGAAGCAGTTCTTC. This gives the protein CASGPVLSGGARKQFF. The chain couples TRBV12-5 to TRBJ2-1; 11 bases agree with TRBD2. Germline assignment: CDR1 LGHNT and CDR2 FRNRAP. The CDR3 covers 16 residues. Trimming cost V 9 bases and J 11 bases; bases outside gene matches: 18.

The J gene is TRBJ1-4, the V gene TRBV29-1, with TRBD1 matching 8 bases. The CDR3 totals 14 residues. Germline trimming cut 2 bases from V and 5 bases from J; bases unmatched to any gene: 4. Germline V gene data show CDR1 as SQVTM and CDR2 as ANQGSEA. CDR3 loop: CSVENRDRNEKLFF. The CDR3, as DNA: TGCAGCGTTGAAAACAGGGACAGGAATGAAAAACTGTTTTTT.

The chain is built from TRBV6-5 and TRBJ2-5; 8 nucleotides agree with TRBD1. Germline loops: CDR1 MNHEY, CDR2 SVGAGI. The junction had 4 bases not matched to a gene; V was cut back by 6 bases and J by 4 bases. CDR3 length: 13 amino acids. The DNA of the CDR3 is TGTGCCAGCAGGGACAGGGATCGAGAGACCCAGTACTTC. It translates to CASRDRDRETQYF.

This sequence joins TRBV4-3 and TRBJ1-5; D possibly corresponds to TRBD1 (5 bases). V was trimmed by 0 bases and J by 0 bases, leaving 12 bases between them. The CDR3 length is 17 residues. Germline CDR1 LGHNA, CDR2 YSLEER. CDR3 protein: CASSQDPGRHSNQPQHF. The DNA for the CDR3 is TGCGCCAGCAGCCAAGATCCAGGGCGGCATAGCAATCAGCCCCAGCATTTT.

The chain couples TRBV6-5 to TRBJ1-4, with 7 bases matching TRBD1. V lost 7 bases and J lost 6; bases outside the gene matches: 11. The germline CDR1 and CDR2 sequences are MNHEY and SVGAGI. CDR3 size: 15 residues. CDR3 in amino acids: CASKNDRGQDEKLFF. CDR3 sequence (DNA): TGTGCCAGCAAGAACGATAGGGGGCAGGATGAAAAACTGTTTTTT.

J is TRBJ2-5 and V is TRBV11-2; TRBD1 might be the D (6 bases). The J call may be mistaken, given a closer DNA end match to TRBJ2-7. The CDR3 has 14 residues. Germline V lookup: CDR1 SGHAT, CDR2 FQNNGV. DNA of the CDR3: TGTGCCAGCAGCTCCGACAGGAGCTCCTACGAGCAGTACTTC. This encodes CASSSDRSSYEQYF.

J is TRBJ2-7 and V is TRBV6-1, with unresolved D. This CDR3 has 16 residues. The ends were cut back, 0 bases at V and 0 bases at J, with 12 bases in the middle. CDR1 and CDR2 from the germline V gene are MNHNS and SASEGT. CDR3 DNA: TGTGCCAGCAGTGAAGCGCTTCTGTCGAGCTCCTACGAGCAGTACTTC. Protein product: CASSEALLSSSYEQYF.

The chain couples TRBV7-9 to TRBJ1-1; no reliable D call. The germline CDR1 and CDR2 sequences are SEHNR and FQNEAQ (reference sequence). The CDR3 has 15 residues. Trimming removed 3 bases from V and 4 bases from J, with 15 bases in between. CDR3 in DNA: TGTGCCAGCAGCTTTCGAGGCAGAAGATTCACTGAAGCTTTCTTT. This translates into CASSFRGRRFTEAFF.

The J gene is TRBJ2-5, the V gene TRBV30; D might be TRBD1 (6 bases). V was clipped by 0 bases and J by 5 bases, with 10 bases between them. This CDR3 spans 13 amino acids. Germline V gives CDR1 GTSNPN, CDR2 SVGIG (reference sequence). CDR3 nucleotides: TGTGCCTGGAGTGTGACAGGAGGCGAGACCCAGTACTTC. Protein: CAWSVTGGETQYF.

The rearrangement joins TRBV5-1 to TRBJ2-2; 10 bases align to TRBD1. Trimming cost V 4 bases and J 5 bases; bases outside gene matches: 2. The CDR3 covers 14 residues. Looked up from germline, CDR1 is SGHRS and CDR2 is YFSETQ. This chain's CDR3 is CASSGTGETGELFF. The CDR3 region has the DNA TGCGCCAGCAGCGGGACAGGGGAGACCGGGGAGCTGTTTTTT.

The chain has TRBV5-1 and TRBJ1-3, with 11 nucleotides matching TRBD1. The trim removed 4 bases at V and 0 bases at J, leaving 6 bases unmatched. This CDR3 contains 17 residues. CDR1 SGHRS and CDR2 YFSETQ come from the germline V gene. The CDR3 DNA reads TGCGCCAGCAGCCCGGGGACAGGGGGGACCTCTGGAAACACCATATATTTT. It encodes CASSPGTGGTSGNTIYF.